This T cell receptor (beta chain) was retrieved from a study of cytomegalovirus exposure and HLA in healthy donors. Trimming took off 0 bases at V and 4 bases at J, with 13 bases between the two ends. Germline CDR1 reads MGHRA; CDR2 reads YSYEKL. CDR3 size: 16 residues. Study observations and caveats: A few CMV-associated chains were confirmed in vitro to be specific for CMV antigens.

It was with 60 Vbeta and 13 Jbeta primers that the PCR ran. Sequencing used immunoSEQ multiplex PCR; TCRdb keeps in-frame clones, though not all of them. This repertoire shows roughly 240,000 clones, approximately 81% found once; its top ten account for about 0.22%. About this clone itself: The antigen remains undetermined.

V is TRBV4-1 and J is TRBJ1-5; D perhaps matches TRBD1 (6 bases). This TCR came from a girl aged 2 to 9 in good health and CMV-seronegative. Input material: PBMCs. CDR3 sequence reads: CASSQEATGPNQPQHF. The CDR3 nucleotides read TGCGCCAGCAGCCAAGAGGCAACAGGGCCTAATCAGCCCCAGCATTTT.